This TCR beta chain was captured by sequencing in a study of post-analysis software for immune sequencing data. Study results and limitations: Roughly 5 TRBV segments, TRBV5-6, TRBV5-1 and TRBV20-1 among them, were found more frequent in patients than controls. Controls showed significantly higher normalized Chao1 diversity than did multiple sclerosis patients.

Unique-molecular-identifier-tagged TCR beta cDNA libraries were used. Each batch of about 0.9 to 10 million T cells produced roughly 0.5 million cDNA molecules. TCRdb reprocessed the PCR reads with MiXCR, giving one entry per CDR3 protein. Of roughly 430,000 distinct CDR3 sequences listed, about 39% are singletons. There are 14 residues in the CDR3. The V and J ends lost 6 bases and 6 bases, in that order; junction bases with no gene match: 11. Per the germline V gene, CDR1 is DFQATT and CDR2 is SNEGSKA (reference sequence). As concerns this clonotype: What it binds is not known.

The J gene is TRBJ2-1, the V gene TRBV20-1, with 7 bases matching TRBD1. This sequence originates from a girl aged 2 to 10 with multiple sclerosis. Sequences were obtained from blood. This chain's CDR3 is CSAIPGTAFNEQFF. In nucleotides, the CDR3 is TGCAGTGCAATCCCGGGGACAGCCTTCAATGAGCAGTTCTTC.